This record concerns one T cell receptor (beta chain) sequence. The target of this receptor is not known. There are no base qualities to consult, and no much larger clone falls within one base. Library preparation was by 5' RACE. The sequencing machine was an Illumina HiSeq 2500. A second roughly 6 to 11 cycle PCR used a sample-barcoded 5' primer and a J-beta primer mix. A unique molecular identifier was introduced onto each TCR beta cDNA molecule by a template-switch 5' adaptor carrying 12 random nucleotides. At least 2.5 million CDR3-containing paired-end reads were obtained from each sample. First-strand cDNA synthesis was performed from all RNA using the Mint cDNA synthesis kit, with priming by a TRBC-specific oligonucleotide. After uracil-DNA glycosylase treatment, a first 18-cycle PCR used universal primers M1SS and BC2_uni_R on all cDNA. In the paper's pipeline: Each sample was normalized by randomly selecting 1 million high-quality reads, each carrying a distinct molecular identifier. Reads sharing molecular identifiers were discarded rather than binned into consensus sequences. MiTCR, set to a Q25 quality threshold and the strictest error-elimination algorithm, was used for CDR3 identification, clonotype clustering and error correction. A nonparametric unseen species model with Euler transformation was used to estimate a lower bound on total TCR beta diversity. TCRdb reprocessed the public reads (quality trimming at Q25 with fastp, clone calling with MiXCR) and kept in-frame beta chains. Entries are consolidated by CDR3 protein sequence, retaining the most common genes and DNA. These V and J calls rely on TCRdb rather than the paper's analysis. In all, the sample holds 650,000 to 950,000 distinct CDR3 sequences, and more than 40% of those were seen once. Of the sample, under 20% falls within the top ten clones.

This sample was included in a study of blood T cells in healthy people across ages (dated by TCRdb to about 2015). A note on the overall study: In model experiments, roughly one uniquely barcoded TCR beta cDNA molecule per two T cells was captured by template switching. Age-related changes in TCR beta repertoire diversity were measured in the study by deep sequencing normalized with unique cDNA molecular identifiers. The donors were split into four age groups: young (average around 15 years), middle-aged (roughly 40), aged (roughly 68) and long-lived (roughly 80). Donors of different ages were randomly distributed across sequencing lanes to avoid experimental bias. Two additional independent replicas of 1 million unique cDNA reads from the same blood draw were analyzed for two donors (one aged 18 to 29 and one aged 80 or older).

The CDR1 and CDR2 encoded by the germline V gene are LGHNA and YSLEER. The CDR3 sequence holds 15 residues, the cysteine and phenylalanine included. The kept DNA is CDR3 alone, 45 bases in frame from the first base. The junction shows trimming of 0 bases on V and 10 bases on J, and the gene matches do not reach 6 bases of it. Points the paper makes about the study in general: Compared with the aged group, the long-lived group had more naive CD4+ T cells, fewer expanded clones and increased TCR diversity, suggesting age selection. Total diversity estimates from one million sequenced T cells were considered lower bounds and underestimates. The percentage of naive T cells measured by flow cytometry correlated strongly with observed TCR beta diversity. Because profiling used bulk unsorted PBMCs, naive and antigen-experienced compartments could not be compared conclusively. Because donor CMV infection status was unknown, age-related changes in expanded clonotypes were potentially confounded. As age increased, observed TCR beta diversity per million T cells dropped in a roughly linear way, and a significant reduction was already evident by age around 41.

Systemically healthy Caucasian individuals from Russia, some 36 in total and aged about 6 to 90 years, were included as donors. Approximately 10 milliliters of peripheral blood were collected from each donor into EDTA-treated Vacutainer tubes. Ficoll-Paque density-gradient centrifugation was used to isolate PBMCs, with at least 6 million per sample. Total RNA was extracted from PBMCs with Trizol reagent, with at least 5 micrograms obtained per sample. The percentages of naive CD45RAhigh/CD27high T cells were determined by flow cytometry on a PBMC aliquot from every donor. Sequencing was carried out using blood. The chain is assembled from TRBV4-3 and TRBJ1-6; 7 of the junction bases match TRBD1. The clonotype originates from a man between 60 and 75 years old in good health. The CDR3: CASSQEQGHESPLHF. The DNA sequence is TGCGCCAGCAGCCAAGAACAGGGGCATGAATCACCCCTCCACTTT.